A selection of T cell receptor beta chains follows, all from one sample in a study of T and B cells in COVID-19 patients. TCRdb fed the multiplex PCR reads into MiXCR, producing one record per CDR3 protein. The sample has just over 5,000 distinct CDR3 sequences, 20% seen once. What was sequenced was blood. The receptor source for this set is a human donor who had recovered from COVID-19. CDR3s include the opening cysteine and the closing phenylalanine or tryptophan. Each record gives: CDR3 DNA, CDR3 protein, V gene, clone size, D gene, J gene. The D gene is left open where the match is weak. The size entry is marked missing in some rows and otherwise reads once, few, many or a size class.

cdr3_nt: TGTGCCAGCAAATCCCGAGCGGGGACTCAAGAGACCCAGTACTTC
cdr3_aa: CASKSRAGTQETQYF
v_call: TRBV2
clone_size: few
d_call: TRBD2
j_call: TRBJ2-5

cdr3_nt: TGTGCCAGCAGGATTAGCGGGAGGCCGACCTACAATGAGCAGTTCTTC
cdr3_aa: CASRISGRPTYNEQFF
v_call: TRBV28
clone_size: few
d_call: TRBD2
j_call: TRBJ2-1

cdr3_nt: TGTGCCAGCAGCTTGGTAGAGGACACGTACCAAGAGACCCAGTACTTC
cdr3_aa: CASSLVEDTYQETQYF
v_call: TRBV13
clone_size: medium-sized
d_call: .
j_call: TRBJ2-5

cdr3_nt: TGTGCCAGCAGCCCCCAGACAGGGAACACTGAAGCTTTCTTT
cdr3_aa: CASSPQTGNTEAFF
v_call: TRBV5-4
clone_size: many
d_call: .
j_call: TRBJ1-1

cdr3_nt: TGTGCCAGTAGGCCCCTAAGGCCAAGCAATCAGCCCCAGCATTTT
cdr3_aa: CASRPLRPSNQPQHF
v_call: TRBV19
clone_size: medium-sized
d_call: .
j_call: TRBJ1-5

cdr3_nt: TGCGCCAGCAGCCCGGGACGTCAATACACTGAAGCTTTCTTT
cdr3_aa: CASSPGRQYTEAFF
v_call: TRBV5-1
clone_size: few
d_call: .
j_call: TRBJ1-1

cdr3_nt: TGTGCCAGCAGCCTACTCCGGGTCCTAGCGCCAAATACGCAGTATTTT
cdr3_aa: CASSLLRVLAPNTQYF
v_call: TRBV7-2
clone_size: many
d_call: .
j_call: TRBJ2-3

cdr3_nt: TGTGCCAGTAGTAGCACACCTAGCTACGAGCAGTACTTC
cdr3_aa: CASSSTPSYEQYF
v_call: TRBV19
clone_size: large
d_call: .
j_call: TRBJ2-7

cdr3_nt: TGTGCCAGCAGCTCCCGTAGACAACCCGGTCCATCCCTACGCTACGAGCAGTACTTC
cdr3_aa: CASSSRRQPGPSLRYEQYF
v_call: TRBV13
clone_size: medium-sized
d_call: .
j_call: TRBJ2-7

cdr3_nt: TGTGCCAGCAGCTCAGGTTGGACCGGGGAGCTGTTTTTT
cdr3_aa: CASSSGWTGELFF
v_call: TRBV11-3
clone_size: medium-sized
d_call: .
j_call: TRBJ2-2

cdr3_nt: TGTGCCAGCAGTTACATGACCTCTGGAAACACCATATATTTT
cdr3_aa: CASSYMTSGNTIYF
v_call: TRBV12-3/TRBV12-4
clone_size: medium-sized
d_call: .
j_call: TRBJ1-3

cdr3_nt: TGTGCCCTCGACCTAAGCTCCTACAATGAGCAGTTCTTC
cdr3_aa: CALDLSSYNEQFF
v_call: TRBV30
clone_size: medium-sized
d_call: .
j_call: TRBJ2-1

cdr3_nt: TGTGCCAGCTCACCAGGGTACAATGAGCAGTTCTTC
cdr3_aa: CASSPGYNEQFF
v_call: TRBV18
clone_size: medium-sized
d_call: .
j_call: TRBJ2-1

cdr3_nt: TGTGCCACCAGTGACCCCTCGGTAGGGGATAATCAGCCCCAGCATTTT
cdr3_aa: CATSDPSVGDNQPQHF
v_call: TRBV24-1
clone_size: few
d_call: .
j_call: TRBJ1-5

cdr3_nt: TGCGCCAGCAGCTTGGGCCCTTATAGCAATCAGCCCCAGCATTTT
cdr3_aa: CASSLGPYSNQPQHF
v_call: TRBV5-1
clone_size: .
d_call: .
j_call: TRBJ1-5

cdr3_nt: TGTGCCACCAGTGATGCGCTAAGGGGGCTTGAGACCCAGTACTTC
cdr3_aa: CATSDALRGLETQYF
v_call: TRBV24-1
clone_size: .
d_call: TRBD1
j_call: TRBJ2-5

cdr3_nt: TGTGCCAGCAGTACAATAGGGGGACCTGAAGCTTTCTTT
cdr3_aa: CASSTIGGPEAFF
v_call: TRBV27
clone_size: medium-sized
d_call: .
j_call: TRBJ1-1

cdr3_nt: TGTGCCAGCAGTCCTCCCAGGGACACCGGGGAGCTGTTTTTT
cdr3_aa: CASSPPRDTGELFF
v_call: TRBV6-5
clone_size: medium-sized
d_call: .
j_call: TRBJ2-2

cdr3_nt: TGTGCCACCAGGGCCTCTCAAATCGCAGGGGAGCTGTTTTTT
cdr3_aa: CATRASQIAGELFF
v_call: TRBV24-1
clone_size: many
d_call: .
j_call: TRBJ2-2

cdr3_nt: TGTGCCAGCAGTCCCCACCCTAAGGGATCAAATAGCAATCAGCCCCAGCATTTT
cdr3_aa: CASSPHPKGSNSNQPQHF
v_call: TRBV6-5
clone_size: medium-sized
d_call: .
j_call: TRBJ1-5